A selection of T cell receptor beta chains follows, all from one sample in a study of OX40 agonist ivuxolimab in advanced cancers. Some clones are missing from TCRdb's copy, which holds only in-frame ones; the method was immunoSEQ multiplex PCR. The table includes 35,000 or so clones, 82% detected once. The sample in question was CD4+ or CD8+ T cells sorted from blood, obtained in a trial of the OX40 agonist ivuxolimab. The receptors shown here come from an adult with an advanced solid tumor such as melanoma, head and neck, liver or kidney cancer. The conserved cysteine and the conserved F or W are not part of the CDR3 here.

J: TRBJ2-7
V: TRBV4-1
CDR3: ASSQDGDKGLAGGSSYEQY

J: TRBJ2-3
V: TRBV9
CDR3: ASSKQVHTDTQY

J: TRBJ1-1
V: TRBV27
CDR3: ASSLAGGTEAF

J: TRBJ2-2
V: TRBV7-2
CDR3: ASSSGQGGYTGELF

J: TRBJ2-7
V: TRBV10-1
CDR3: ASSDPLRYEQY

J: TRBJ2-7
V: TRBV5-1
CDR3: ASSESLGSGYEQY

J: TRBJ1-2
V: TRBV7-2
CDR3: ASTPGVDRTYGYT

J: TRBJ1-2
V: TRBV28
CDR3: ASSTYRVGYGYT

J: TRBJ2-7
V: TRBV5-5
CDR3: ASSLPGRYEQY

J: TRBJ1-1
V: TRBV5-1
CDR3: ASKGDREAF

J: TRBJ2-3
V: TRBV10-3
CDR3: AISAFDRADTQY

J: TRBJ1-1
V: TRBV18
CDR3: ASSPPEAGNRGEAF

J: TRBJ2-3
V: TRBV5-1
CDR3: ASSRTSGGGTDTQY